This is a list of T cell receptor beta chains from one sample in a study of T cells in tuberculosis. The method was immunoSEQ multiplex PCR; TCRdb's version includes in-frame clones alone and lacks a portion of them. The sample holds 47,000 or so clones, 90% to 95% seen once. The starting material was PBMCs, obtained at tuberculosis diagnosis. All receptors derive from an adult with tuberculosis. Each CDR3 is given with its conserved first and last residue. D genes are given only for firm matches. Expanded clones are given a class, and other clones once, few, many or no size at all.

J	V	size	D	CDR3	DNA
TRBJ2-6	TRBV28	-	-	CASGGSGPGANVLTF	TGTGCCAGTGGGGGGTCAGGGCCCGGGGCCAACGTCCTGACTTTC
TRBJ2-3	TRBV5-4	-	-	CASSLVTGTTDTQYF	TGTGCCAGCAGCTTGGTAACAGGGACGACAGATACGCAGTATTTT
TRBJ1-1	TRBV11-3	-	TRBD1	CASSSGQYAEAFF	TGTGCCAGCAGCTCGGGACAGTACGCTGAAGCTTTCTTT
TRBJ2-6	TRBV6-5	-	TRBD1	CASSSQGKAGANVLTF	TGTGCCAGCAGTTCACAGGGGAAGGCTGGGGCCAACGTCCTGACTTTC
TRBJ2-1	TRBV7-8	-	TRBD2	CASSPRTSGEYNEQFF	TGTGCCAGCAGCCCGCGGACTAGCGGAGAGTACAATGAGCAGTTCTTC
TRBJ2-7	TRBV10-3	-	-	CAISDSRRGEQYF	TGTGCCATCAGTGATTCGCGACGGGGAGAGCAGTACTTC
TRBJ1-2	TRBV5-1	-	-	CASSLAPGQNYGYTF	TGCGCCAGCAGCTTGGCTCCTGGACAGAACTATGGCTACACCTTC
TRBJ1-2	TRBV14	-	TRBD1	CASSQGFIWDRGKHGYTF	TGTGCCAGCAGCCAAGGCTTTATTTGGGACAGGGGGAAACATGGCTACACCTTC
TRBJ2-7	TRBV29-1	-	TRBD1	CSVAGTGAYEQYF	TGCAGCGTTGCAGGGACAGGAGCCTACGAGCAGTACTTC
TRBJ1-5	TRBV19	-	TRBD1	CASSIGTGFNQPQHF	TGTGCCAGTAGTATCGGGACAGGGTTTAATCAGCCCCAGCATTTT
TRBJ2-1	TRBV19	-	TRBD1	CASSISTGGSYNEQFF	TGTGCCAGTAGTATATCGACAGGGGGCTCCTACAATGAGCAGTTCTTC
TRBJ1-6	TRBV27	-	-	CASSQRHGSSYNSPLHF	TGTGCCAGCAGCCAGCGCCACGGGAGCTCCTATAATTCACCCCTCCACTTT
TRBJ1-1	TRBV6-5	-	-	CASSYRGVAEAFF	TGTGCCAGCAGTTACCGGGGGGTGGCCGAAGCTTTCTTT
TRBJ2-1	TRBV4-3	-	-	CASSNRVSYNEQFF	TGCGCCAGCAGCAACAGGGTTTCCTACAATGAGCAGTTCTTC
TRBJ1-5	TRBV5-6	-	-	CASSSTGDSNQPQHF	TGTGCCAGCAGCTCCACCGGAGATAGCAATCAGCCCCAGCATTTT
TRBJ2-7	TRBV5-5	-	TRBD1	CASSTYTGGGEQYF	TGTGCCAGCAGCACTTATACAGGGGGCGGCGAGCAGTACTTC
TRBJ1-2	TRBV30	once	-	CASGVSNYGYTF	TGTGCCTCGGGAGTTTCTAACTATGGCTACACCTTC
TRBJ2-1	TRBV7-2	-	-	CASSQGLDYNEQFF	TGTGCCAGCAGCCAAGGACTCGACTACAATGAGCAGTTCTTC
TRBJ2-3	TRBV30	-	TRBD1	CAWSVGDSATDTQYF	TGTGCCTGGAGTGTCGGGGACAGCGCGACAGATACGCAGTATTTT
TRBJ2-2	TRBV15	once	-	CATSRVGGTGELFF	TGTGCCACCAGCAGGGTAGGGGGCACCGGGGAGCTGTTTTTT
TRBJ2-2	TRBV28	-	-	CASSPGHPVTGELFF	TGTGCCAGCAGTCCGGGACATCCGGTCACCGGGGAGCTGTTTTTT